Each of the 32 T cell receptor beta chains below was sequenced from the same sample in a study of PD-L1 blockade in urothelial cancer. Time point noted: peripheral blood 6 weeks after treatment start. Sequencing was performed with immunoSEQ multiplex PCR; in TCRdb, only in-frame clones are kept and a portion is missing. This sample has some 51,000 clones, with approximately 90% found just once. This specimen consisted of PBMCs, obtained around atezolizumab (anti-PD-L1) treatment. The receptors were gathered from a man in his 60s with urothelial cancer.

Here the CDR3 reads CASSQDVLAVGGTQYF. CDR3 nucleotides: TGCGCCAGCAGCCAAGATGTACTAGCGGTTGGTGGGACCCAGTACTTC. The chain joins TRBV4-3 to TRBJ2-5; TRBD2 matches 8 bases. Germline lookup yields CDR1 LGHNA and CDR2 YSLEER. The CDR3 length is 16 residues. Losses at the gene ends were 0 bases for V and 7 bases for J; bases not matched to a gene: 10.

This chain connects TRBV2 to TRBJ2-1; 8 nucleotides align to TRBD2. Germline CDR1 is SNHLY and CDR2 is FYNNEI. V lost 4 bases to trimming and J lost 4 bases; unmatched junction nucleotides: 15. The length of the CDR3 is 18 residues. This CDR3 is CASSVSPIIRGGYNEQFF. CDR3 bases: TGTGCCAGCAGTGTTTCCCCCATTATCCGGGGGGGATACAATGAGCAGTTCTTC.

The chain links TRBV28 to TRBJ1-5; TRBD1 matches at 8 bases. V gave up 5 bases and J gave up 2 bases; unmatched junction bases: 5. This CDR3 has 15 amino acids. Looked up from germline, CDR1 is MDHEN and CDR2 is SYDVKM. CDR3 nucleotides: TGTGCCAGCAGTACCCAGGGGGCTGGCAATCAGCCCCAGCATTTT. Translating it yields CASSTQGAGNQPQHF.

The V gene is TRBV15, the J gene TRBJ2-5; 7 nucleotides agree with TRBD2. Germline lookup yields CDR1 LNHNV and CDR2 YYDKDF (reference sequence). This CDR3 region has 17 residues. J lost 2 bases, V lost 2 bases, and 11 bases had no gene match. The CDR3 sequence: CATSRTGGVGPQETQYF. In nucleotides, the CDR3 is TGTGCCACCAGCAGAACGGGAGGTGTGGGGCCACAAGAGACCCAGTACTTC.

This sequence joins TRBV30 and TRBJ1-6; D gene unclear. The germline V gene encodes CDR1 GTSNPN and CDR2 SVGIG (reference sequence). V lost 2 bases to trimming and J lost 10 bases, with 9 bases between them. The CDR3 is 12 amino acids. The CDR3 DNA reads TGTGCCTGGAGTACCACCTACTCACCCCTCCACTTT. Its protein is CAWSTTYSPLHF.

The V gene is TRBV6-5, the J gene TRBJ2-1; TRBD2 aligns across 7 bases. Germline V gene data show CDR1 as MNHEY and CDR2 as SVGAGI. Losses at the gene ends were 6 bases for V and 2 bases for J; bases not matched to a gene: 4. The CDR3 runs to 14 residues. The CDR3 sequence is CASRLAEAYNEQFF. In nucleotides, the CDR3 is TGTGCCAGCAGGCTAGCGGAGGCCTACAATGAGCAGTTCTTC.

This clone has just a few counts. V gene TRBV5-1 combines with J gene TRBJ2-7, with no clear D. Germline assignment: CDR1 SGHRS and CDR2 YFSETQ. The CDR3 covers 12 residues. V was cut by 3 bases and J by 7 bases, with 11 bases left in between. In DNA form, the CDR3 reads TGCGCCAGCAGCTCCAACCTGCGGGAGCAGTACTTC. As protein: CASSSNLREQYF. The full variable domain, completed using reference TRBV5-1 and TRBJ2-7, is KAGVTQTPRYLIKTRGQQVTLSCSPISGHRSVSWYQQTPGQGLQFLFEYFSETQRNKGNFPGRFSGRQFSNSRSEMNVSTLELGDSALYLCASSSNLREQYFGPGTRLTVT.

The chain links TRBV4-1 to TRBJ2-5, with D perhaps TRBD2 (7 bases). CDR3 length: 17 amino acids. CDR1 and CDR2 from the germline V gene are MGHRA and YSYEKL. V dropped 1 base and J dropped 9 bases, with 24 bases sitting between them. The CDR3 DNA follows: TGCGCCAGCAGCCAAGCTGGATCACAGGGCGGGGGCTTTTCCCAGTACTTC. Amino acids: CASSQAGSQGGGFSQYF.

The chain has TRBV7-2 and TRBJ1-5; TRBD1 matches at 9 bases. CDR1 is SGHTA, CDR2 FQGNSA, per germline. CDR3 length equals 15 residues. Trimming took 4 bases from V and 4 from J; bases not matched to a gene: 5. The DNA for the CDR3 is TGTGCCAGCAGCTGGGGACAGGGCGTGAATCAGCCCCAGCATTTT. This sequence encodes CASSWGQGVNQPQHF.

The genes are TRBV18 and TRBJ2-1; 9 nucleotides agree with TRBD1. The CDR3 loop spans 16 amino acids. Germline V gene sequence: CDR1 KGHSH, CDR2 LQKENI. Germline trimming cut 8 bases from V and 7 bases from J; bases unmatched to any gene: 15. CDR3 region: CASAAPQGAWKNEQFF. DNA of the CDR3: TGTGCCAGCGCGGCCCCACAGGGGGCTTGGAAGAATGAGCAGTTCTTC.

The chain recombines TRBV7-3 with TRBJ2-2; TRBD1 aligns across 12 bases. Germline assignment: CDR1 SGHTA and CDR2 FQGTGA. Trimming at V came to 5 bases and at J to 7 bases, leaving 8 bases not matched to a gene. The CDR3 spans 16 residues. The CDR3 DNA sequence: TGTGCCAGCAGCACGGGACAGGGGGCGCAGATCGGGGAGCTGTTTTTT. Residues: CASSTGQGAQIGELFF. The complete variable domain, with remaining parts taken from reference TRBV7-3 and TRBJ2-2, reads GAGVSQTPSNKVTEKGKYVELRCDPISGHTALYWYRQSLGQGPEFLIYFQGTGAADDSGLPNDRFFAVRPEGSVSTLKIQRTERGDSAVYLCASSTGQGAQIGELFFGEGSRLTVL.

The chain combines TRBV11-3 with TRBJ2-5; 11 nucleotides line up with TRBD1. The length of the CDR3 is 16 residues. Per germline, CDR1 SGHNT and CDR2 YENEEA. The J segment lost 1 base and the V segment lost 1 base, leaving 2 bases of the junction unmatched. The CDR3 is CASSLAGTGGQETQYF. CDR3 nucleotides: TGTGCCAGCAGCTTAGCCGGGACAGGGGGCCAAGAGACCCAGTACTTC.

This clone was observed a handful of times. The chain combines TRBV7-9 with TRBJ1-1, with TRBD1 matching 7 bases. Germline V lookup: CDR1 SEHNR, CDR2 FQNEAQ (reference sequence). J gave up 4 bases and V 6 bases, and 11 bases lay outside the gene matches. This CDR3 spans 15 amino acids. CDR3 sequence: CASSQQQGLATEAFF. The DNA for the CDR3 is TGTGCCAGCAGTCAACAACAGGGGCTGGCCACTGAAGCTTTCTTT.

J is TRBJ1-2 and V is TRBV11-2; TRBD1 matches at 8 bases. Germline V gene data show CDR1 as SGHAT and CDR2 as FQNNGV. This CDR3 region has 14 residues. Trimming cost V 4 bases and J 0 bases; bases outside gene matches: 1. DNA for the CDR3: TGTGCCAGCAGCTCGGGACAGGCTAACTATGGCTACACCTTC. Protein sequence: CASSSGQANYGYTF.

This chain joins TRBV2 and TRBJ2-2, with a weak D call TRBD2 (5 bases). The length of the CDR3 is 12 residues. CDR1 is SNHLY, CDR2 FYNNEI, per germline. V was pared by 11 bases and J by 6 bases, with 13 bases between. The CDR3 bases are TGTGCCGCAGCAACGAGGGCCGGGGAGCTGTTTTTT. Translation gives CAAATRAGELFF.

This chain connects TRBV5-1 to TRBJ1-2, with TRBD1 as a possible D gene (5 bases). Per germline, CDR1 SGHRS and CDR2 YFSETQ. The CDR3 sequence is 15 residues long. V lost 0 bases to trimming and J lost 8 bases, with 17 bases between them. CDR3 sequence: CASSLAPQGSVGYTF. CDR3 bases: TGCGCCAGCAGCTTGGCCCCCCAGGGATCGGTCGGCTACACCTTC.

This chain joins TRBV2 and TRBJ2-5; weak D call: TRBD2 (6 bases). Trimming took off 5 bases at V and 3 bases at J, with 10 bases between the two ends. CDR3 length equals 13 residues. Germline values: CDR1 SNHLY, CDR2 FYNNEI. The CDR3 DNA sequence: TGTGCCAGCAGTCGGGCTAGCGAAGAGACCCAGTACTTC. Its translation: CASSRASEETQYF.

The J gene is TRBJ2-7, the V gene TRBV28; 7 bases match TRBD1. The germline V gene has CDR1 MDHEN and CDR2 SYDVKM. V gave up 5 bases and J gave up 2 bases; unmatched junction bases: 3. The CDR3 is 13 amino acids. The CDR3 nucleotides are TGTGCCAGCAGTAAACAGGGGACCTACGAGCAGTACTTC. It encodes CASSKQGTYEQYF.

The DNA of the CDR3 is TGCGCCAGCAGCTTGAAGGGGGCCGGTACCGGGGAGCTGTTTTTT. Translation gives CASSLKGAGTGELFF. The chain joins TRBV5-1 to TRBJ2-2; TRBD1 matches 7 bases. This CDR3 has 15 residues. In germline, CDR1 is SGHRS, CDR2 YFSETQ. V shed 1 base and J 5 bases; nucleotides not matched to a gene: 5.

The V call is TRBV18, the J call TRBJ2-1; 8 nucleotides align to TRBD2. Germline values: CDR1 KGHSH, CDR2 LQKENI. The junction had 10 bases not matched to a gene; V was cut back by 6 bases and J by 3 bases. The CDR3 loop spans 16 amino acids. CDR3 DNA: TGTGCCAGCTCGCTGCCCAGCGGGGGCCACTACAATGAGCAGTTCTTC. Its protein product is CASSLPSGGHYNEQFF.

The V and J genes are TRBV27 and TRBJ1-2; D unclear. Germline-derived CDR1 and CDR2 are MNHEY and SMNVEV (reference sequence). V was cut by 2 bases and J by 0 bases, with 10 bases left in between. The CDR3 is made up of 15 amino acids. For the CDR3, the DNA is TGTGCCAGCAGTTTAGAGGGAAACCCTAACTATGGCTACACCTTC. It translates to CASSLEGNPNYGYTF.

The J gene is TRBJ2-3, the V gene TRBV2, with TRBD2 matching 12 bases. Germline V gene lookup returns CDR1 SNHLY and CDR2 FYNNEI. Trimming cost V 1 base and J 2 bases; bases outside gene matches: 16. CDR3 length equals 21 residues. In DNA, the CDR3 is TGTGCCAGCAGTGAAGGAGGGCCCGGGACTAGCGGGTTTAGCTCCACAGATACGCAGTATTTT. This sequence encodes CASSEGGPGTSGFSSTDTQYF.

The chain combines TRBV7-7 with TRBJ2-3; D is ambiguous. Trimming removed 5 bases from V and 1 base from J, with 10 bases in between. The CDR3 covers 14 residues. The germline V gene has CDR1 SSHAT and CDR2 FNYEAQ (reference sequence). CDR3 nucleotide sequence: TGTGCCAGCAGCCCCTCGAGCGGCACAGATACGCAGTATTTT. This translates into CASSPSSGTDTQYF. The variable domain in full, with the rest retrieved from reference TRBV7-7 and TRBJ2-3, is GAGVSQSPRYKVTKRGQDVTLRCDPISSHATLYWYQQALGQGPEFLTYFNYEAQPDKSGLPSDRFSAERPEGSISTLTIQRTEQRDSAMYRCASSPSSGTDTQYFGPGTRLTVL.

The chain is built from TRBV10-3 and TRBJ2-7; 11 positions match TRBD2. The germline V gene encodes CDR1 ENHRY and CDR2 SYGVKD. The CDR3 is 15 residues long. V was clipped by 10 bases and J by 5 bases; unmatched bases: 13. CDR3 bases: TGTGCCACCGCCGAATATAGCGGGAGGGCACACGAGCAGTACTTC. Its translation: CATAEYSGRAHEQYF.

J is TRBJ2-5 and V is TRBV5-5, with TRBD1 identical over 9 bases. Germline CDR1 and CDR2: SGHKS and YYEKEE (reference sequence). V lost 4 bases to trimming and J lost 1 base; unmatched junction nucleotides: 8. CDR3 size: 16 residues. As DNA, the CDR3 is TGTGCCAGCAGCCTGACGCGACAGGGGGGCCAAGAGACCCAGTACTTC. Translated: CASSLTRQGGQETQYF.

This rearrangement joins TRBV5-1 to TRBJ2-7, with D possibly TRBD2 on 6 matching bases. The CDR3 length is 14 residues. V lost 4 bases and J 3 bases, leaving 14 bases between the germline ends. CDR1 and CDR2 (germline): SGHRS, YFSETQ. The CDR3 DNA follows: TGCGCCAGCAGCCCCTCGGTGGGGGGCTACGAGCAGTACTTC. This gives the protein CASSPSVGGYEQYF. Full variable domain (outside the CDR3, taken from reference TRBV5-1 and TRBJ2-7): KAGVTQTPRYLIKTRGQQVTLSCSPISGHRSVSWYQQTPGQGLQFLFEYFSETQRNKGNFPGRFSGRQFSNSRSEMNVSTLELGDSALYLCASSPSVGGYEQYFGPGTRLTVT.

This clone occurred a few times. The chain uses TRBV5-1 and TRBJ2-3, with a weak D call TRBD2 (5 bases). V was pared by 4 bases and J by 0 bases, with 15 bases between. The CDR3 runs to 16 residues. Germline CDR1 and CDR2: SGHRS and YFSETQ. CDR3 loop: CASSPDSIRSTDTQYF. In nucleotides, the CDR3 is TGCGCCAGCAGCCCGGACTCCATCCGGAGCACAGATACGCAGTATTTT.

This chain connects TRBV11-2 to TRBJ2-2; TRBD1 matches at 12 bases. Per the germline V gene, CDR1 is SGHAT and CDR2 is FQNNGV. Trimming at V came to 6 bases and at J to 0 bases, leaving 8 bases not matched to a gene. The length of the CDR3 is 18 residues. CDR3 sequence reads: CASRQPGQGASNTGELFF. CDR3 DNA sequence: TGTGCCAGCAGACAACCGGGACAGGGGGCGTCGAACACCGGGGAGCTGTTTTTT. Full variable domain (rest looked up from reference TRBV11-2 and TRBJ2-2): EAGVAQSPRYKIIEKRQSVAFWCNPISGHATLYWYQQILGQGPKLLIQFQNNGVVDDSQLPKDRFSAERLKGVDSTLKIQPAKLEDSAVYLCASRQPGQGASNTGELFFGEGSRLTVL.

The J gene is TRBJ1-5, the V gene TRBV28; D is perhaps TRBD1 (6 bases). The V and J ends lost 2 bases and 2 bases respectively, with 13 bases between them. The CDR3 contains 16 residues. CDR1 and CDR2 from the germline V gene are MDHEN and SYDVKM. CDR3 DNA sequence: TGTGCCAGCAGTTTAGAAGGGGGGGGAGGCAATCAGCCCCAGCATTTT. It yields the protein CASSLEGGGGNQPQHF.

V usage is TRBV7-2 and J usage is TRBJ1-2; 9 positions match TRBD1. V lost 5 bases, J lost 6 bases, and 7 bases stayed unmatched. CDR3 length: 14 residues. The germline gives CDR1 SGHTA, CDR2 FQGNSA. The CDR3 sequence is CASSRGQGANGYTF. The CDR3 coding sequence is TGTGCCAGCAGCAGGGGACAGGGAGCGAATGGCTACACCTTC.

This rearrangement joins TRBV7-9 to TRBJ1-2; TRBD1 aligns across 7 bases. Germline V gene lookup returns CDR1 SEHNR and CDR2 FQNEAQ (reference sequence). V shed 5 bases and J 2 bases; nucleotides not matched to a gene: 5. The CDR3 length is 14 residues. The CDR3 nucleotides are TGTGCCAGCAGCCCGCCGGGACAGAACTATGGCTACACCTTC. Protein sequence: CASSPPGQNYGYTF.

The J gene is TRBJ2-4, the V gene TRBV19; 8 bases agree with TRBD2. The CDR3 is made up of 15 amino acids. The V segment lost 6 bases and the J segment 3 bases; nucleotides outside the gene matches: 7. CDR1 is LNHDA, CDR2 SQIVND, per germline (reference sequence). The CDR3: CASRSPTSGKNIQYF. In DNA form, the CDR3 reads TGTGCCAGTAGAAGTCCCACTAGCGGCAAAAACATTCAGTACTTC.